This paragraph reports one T cell receptor (beta chain). The data were taken from a study of early stage breast cancer tumors. The CDR3 sequence is 15 residues long. CDR1 and CDR2 (germline): SGHKS, YYEKEE (reference sequence). V dropped 4 bases and J dropped 0; count of bases not matched to a gene: 5. TCRdb keeps only in-frame clones here, not all; method: immunoSEQ multiplex PCR. The data show approximately 8,000 clones, more than 50% seen once. The source is an older person with breast cancer. The sequenced material came from breast tumor tissue. The chain combines TRBV5-5 with TRBJ2-3; 7 bases align to TRBD2. For the CDR3, the DNA is TGTGCCAGCAGCCATACTAGCGCTAGCACAGATACGCAGTATTTT. This encodes CASSHTSASTDTQYF. The whole variable domain, filled in from reference TRBV5-5 and TRBJ2-3, reads DAGVTQSPTHLIKTRGQQVTLRCSPISGHKSVSWYQQVLGQGPQFIFQYYEKEERGRGNFPDRFSARQFPNYSSELNVNALLLGDSALYLCASSHTSASTDTQYFGPGTRLTVL.